This TCR beta chain stems from a study of cytomegalovirus exposure and HLA in healthy donors. Findings and caveats of the study: Among the most significant clusters, several appeared linked to common viral pathogens in a later analysis.

60 Vbeta and 13 Jbeta primers were used in PCR. Method: immunoSEQ multiplex PCR; TCRdb's copy keeps in-frame clones and lacks some. This sample has roughly 99,000 clones, with 77% found just once. On this clone: Antigen: not known.

Per the germline V gene, CDR1 is KGHSH and CDR2 is LQKENI. The CDR3 contains 13 residues. V lost 4 bases, J lost 2 bases, and 8 bases lay in between. The V gene is TRBV18, the J gene TRBJ2-5, with a weak D call TRBD1 (6 bases). The receptor was isolated from a male donor in good health and CMV-seronegative. Sequencing was carried out using PBMCs. The CDR3 region is CASSRGQQETQYF. CDR3 bases: TGTGCCAGCTCACGGGGACAACAAGAGACCCAGTACTTC.